These 18 T cell receptor beta chains share one sample of origin, sequenced in a study of T-cell memory formation after mild COVID-19. TCRdb reprocessed the 5' RACE reads with MiXCR, giving one entry per CDR3 protein. The sample holds around 250,000 distinct CDR3 sequences, 8.5% to 9.5% seen once. The source material was PBMCs or a T cell subset sorted from them (not recorded which). The receptors stem from a young man who had mild COVID-19 (a few samples of this study predate the infection). Cell type and time point are not known.

This clonotype was counted a few times. This chain joins TRBV7-2 and TRBJ2-2, with TRBD2 matching over 7 bases. Germline CDR1 and CDR2: SGHTA and FQGNSA. The CDR3 has 15 residues. The J segment lost 6 bases and the V segment lost 0 bases, leaving 4 bases of the junction unmatched. Here the CDR3 DNA reads TGTGCCAGCAGCTTAGCGGGGAGGGGCTCCGGGGAGCTGTTTTTT. It is translated as CASSLAGRGSGELFF.

This clonotype was seen ten or more times. The chain links TRBV7-3 to TRBJ1-1; D uncertain. The CDR3 is 15 residues long. Germline lookup yields CDR1 SGHTA and CDR2 FQGTGA. Trimming removed 5 bases from V and 2 bases from J, with 15 bases in between. CDR3 loop: CASSHSGGLNTEAFF. CDR3 in DNA: TGTGCCAGCAGCCACAGTGGCGGCCTTAACACTGAAGCTTTCTTT.

Only a few counts were recorded for this clonotype. This chain connects TRBV5-1 to TRBJ2-7; perhaps TRBD2 as D (5 bases). Germline values: CDR1 SGHRS, CDR2 YFSETQ. This CDR3 spans 12 amino acids. The V gene lost 0 bases and the J gene lost 7 bases, with 8 bases spanning the gap. In DNA form, the CDR3 reads TGCGCCAGCAGCTTGGACGGGGATGAGCAGTACTTC. Translation gives CASSLDGDEQYF.

The table lists this clonotype with a few counts. The V and J genes are TRBV20-1 and TRBJ1-3; D not certain. Germline V lookup: CDR1 DFQATT, CDR2 SNEGSKA (reference sequence). V was shortened by 0 bases and J by 3 bases, with 6 bases between the two germline ends. The CDR3 consists of 13 residues. The DNA of the CDR3 is TGCAGTGCTAGAGAGTCGAATGGAAACACCATATATTTT. It specifies CSARESNGNTIYF.

This clonotype turned up a few times. CDR3 amino acids: CASSPTTGYEQYF. CDR3 in DNA: TGCGCCAGCAGCCCAACGACAGGCTACGAGCAGTACTTC. V gene TRBV4-1 combines with J gene TRBJ2-7, with D tentatively TRBD1 (6 bases). This CDR3 is built from 13 residues. From germline, CDR1 is MGHRA and CDR2 YSYEKL. Trimming pared 4 bases from V and 3 bases from J, leaving 10 bases between.

The CDR3 sequence: CASSSWGTSWTDTQYF. CDR3 DNA: TGTGCCAGCAGCTCCTGGGGGACTAGTTGGACAGATACGCAGTATTTT. This chain joins TRBV28 and TRBJ2-3; TRBD2 matches at 8 bases. From germline, CDR1 is MDHEN and CDR2 SYDVKM. The CDR3 loop spans 16 amino acids. The junction had 11 bases not matched to a gene; V was cut back by 6 bases and J by 3 bases.

A few counts support this clonotype. The chain recombines TRBV12-3 or TRBV12-4 with TRBJ1-2; TRBD1 matches 9 bases. The junction had 4 bases not matched to a gene; V was cut back by 4 bases and J by 4 bases. CDR3 length: 14 amino acids. The CDR3 DNA follows: TGTGCCAGCAGTTCAAGGACAGGGGCCTATGGCTACACCTTC. As protein: CASSSRTGAYGYTF.

This clonotype was seen more than once but under ten times. The chain uses TRBV5-6 and TRBJ2-5; 8 nucleotides align to TRBD2. CDR1 is SGHDT, CDR2 YYEEEE, per germline. The trim removed 5 bases at V and 5 bases at J, leaving 8 bases unmatched. CDR3 size: 14 residues. The CDR3 reads CASRGRGGRETQYF. As DNA, the CDR3 is TGTGCCAGCAGAGGTCGCGGGGGGCGGGAGACCCAGTACTTC.

V usage is TRBV12-3 or TRBV12-4 and J usage is TRBJ2-1; 9 nucleotides line up with TRBD2. Trimming removed 8 bases from V and 8 bases from J; junction bases left unmatched: 16. The CDR3 sequence is 16 residues long. CDR3 in DNA: TGTGCCAGCCACTGGGGGACGCCCGGGACTAGCCATGAGCAGTTCTTC. Amino acids: CASHWGTPGTSHEQFF.

This clonotype was seen a few times. The V call is TRBV6-2 or TRBV6-3, the J call TRBJ1-2; the D gene is possibly TRBD1 (6 bases). V dropped 6 bases and J dropped 4 bases, with 18 bases sitting between them. The germline V gene encodes CDR1 MNHEY and CDR2 SVGEGT. This CDR3 has 15 amino acids. DNA of the CDR3: TGTGCCAGCAGCATCAGGGGCGGTCCGGTCTATGGCTACACCTTC. It encodes CASSIRGGPVYGYTF.

This clonotype was seen more than once but under ten times. DNA for the CDR3: TGTGCCAGCAGTTCCATAGGGGACAGGGGATATGGCTACACCTTC. The encoded protein is CASSSIGDRGYGYTF. V and J are TRBV6-5 and TRBJ1-2; 10 bases fit TRBD1. The germline CDR1 and CDR2 sequences are MNHEY and SVGAGI. V lost 4 bases and J lost 5; bases outside the gene matches: 7. The CDR3 totals 15 residues.

The chain uses TRBV20-1 and TRBJ2-3; TRBD2 matches 7 bases. CDR1 and CDR2 from the germline V gene are DFQATT and SNEGSKA (reference sequence). Trimming took 1 base from V and 1 from J; bases not matched to a gene: 5. The CDR3 runs 15 residues. The CDR3, as DNA: TGCAGTGCTAGAGCGGGCCTAGCGGGCACAGATACGCAGTATTTT. Translation gives CSARAGLAGTDTQYF.

The J gene is TRBJ1-1, the V gene TRBV15; tentative D call: TRBD1 (5 bases). V was pared by 0 bases and J by 11 bases, with 13 bases between. The germline V gene encodes CDR1 LNHNV and CDR2 YYDKDF (reference sequence). The CDR3 runs to 13 residues. The CDR3 region has the DNA TGTGCCACCAGCAGAGATCCGCAGGGATCGGCTTTCTTT. It is translated as CATSRDPQGSAFF. Drawing the rest from reference TRBV15 and TRBJ1-1, the complete variable domain is DAMVIQNPRYQVTQFGKPVTLSCSQTLNHNVMYWYQQKSSQAPKLLFHYYDKDFNNEADTPDNFQSRRPNTSFCFLDIRSPGLGDTAMYLCATSRDPQGSAFFGQGTRLTVV.

The chain couples TRBV2 to TRBJ1-1; the D is unclear. CDR1 and CDR2 from the germline V gene are SNHLY and FYNNEI. V was pared by 8 bases and J by 1 base, with 11 bases between. The CDR3 contains 13 residues. The CDR3 DNA is TGTGCCAGCGAGGGTATCCCGAACACTGAAGCTTTCTTT. It encodes CASEGIPNTEAFF.

V gene TRBV7-9 combines with J gene TRBJ2-3; a possible D gene is TRBD1 (5 bases). This CDR3 has 16 residues. V was trimmed by 2 bases and J by 0 bases, leaving 12 bases between them. CDR1 is SEHNR and CDR2 is FQNEAQ in the germline V gene (reference sequence). The chain's CDR3 is CASSLWGSRSTDTQYF. The CDR3 DNA is TGTGCCAGCAGCTTATGGGGCAGTAGAAGCACAGATACGCAGTATTTT. Full variable domain (outside the CDR3, taken from reference TRBV7-9 and TRBJ2-3): DTGVSQNPRHKITKRGQNVTFRCDPISEHNRLYWYRQTLGQGPEFLTYFQNEAQLEKSRLLSDRFSAERPKGSFSTLEIQRTEQGDSAMYLCASSLWGSRSTDTQYFGPGTRLTVL.

This clonotype has ten or more counts. This rearrangement joins TRBV7-9 to TRBJ2-5, with D tentatively TRBD2 (5 bases). Germline assignment: CDR1 SEHNR and CDR2 FQNEAQ (reference sequence). This CDR3 is built from 12 residues. The ends were cut back, 3 bases at V and 5 bases at J, with 7 bases in the middle. The CDR3 sequence: CASSLRVETQYF. The CDR3 nucleotides read TGTGCCAGCAGCTTGAGGGTCGAGACCCAGTACTTC.

This chain uses TRBV7-9 with TRBJ2-3, with TRBD2 matching 8 bases. Trimming cost V 8 bases and J 4 bases; bases outside gene matches: 5. The germline CDR1 and CDR2 sequences are SEHNR and FQNEAQ (reference sequence). This CDR3 has 13 amino acids. The CDR3 loop is CASPGGGPDTQYF. The CDR3 DNA sequence: TGTGCCAGCCCGGGGGGGGGGCCAGATACGCAGTATTTT.

This clonotype was detected only a few times. A read error may produce the germline difference seen at one junction end. J is TRBJ2-5 and V is TRBV7-7; 7 bases line up with TRBD1. The germline V gene encodes CDR1 SSHAT and CDR2 FNYEAQ (reference sequence). The CDR3 is made up of 14 amino acids. CDR3 region: CASSAETGWETQYF. CDR3 bases: TGTGCTAGCAGCGCCGAGACAGGGTGGGAGACCCAGTACTTC.